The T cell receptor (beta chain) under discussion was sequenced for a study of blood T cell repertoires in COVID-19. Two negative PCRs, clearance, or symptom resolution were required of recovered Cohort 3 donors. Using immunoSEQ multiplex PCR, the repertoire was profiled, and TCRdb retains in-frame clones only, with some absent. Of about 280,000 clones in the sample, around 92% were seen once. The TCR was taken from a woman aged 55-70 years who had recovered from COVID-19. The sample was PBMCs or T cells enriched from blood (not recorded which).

The CDR3, as DNA: TGTGCCAGCAGCCACAGGGGCCAAAAGGGTGCTTTCTTT. Its translation is CASSHRGQKGAFF. The V gene is TRBV27, the J gene TRBJ1-1; the match to TRBD1 covers 7 bases. With V trimmed by 6 bases and J by 11 bases, 12 bases remained unmatched. The CDR3 runs to 13 residues. Germline loops: CDR1 MNHEY, CDR2 SMNVEV (reference sequence).